This TCR beta chain was documented in a study of early T cells in non-severe SARS-CoV-2 infection. The overall study: Sequencing targeted bulk RNA from unsorted whole blood, leaving chains unpaired.

The sample holds a few counts of this clonotype. CDR1 is MDHEN and CDR2 is SYDVKM in the germline V gene. Trimming cost V 4 bases and J 2 bases, with 18 bases left between them. CDR3 length: 16 residues. Individual cDNA molecules received unique molecular identifiers. TCRdb called the 5' RACE reads again in MiXCR, with one record for every CDR3 protein. The sample shows 100,000 to 120,000 distinct CDR3 sequences, roughly 12% of them seen only once. The sample taken for sequencing was whole blood. This sequence originates from an adult who was a healthcare worker with PCR-confirmed SARS-CoV-2 infection or an uninfected control (not recorded which). The gene calls are TRBV28 and TRBJ2-7, with a tentative D call TRBD2 (6 bases). CDR3 sequence reads: CASSSSGGAKTYEQYF. The DNA for the CDR3 is TGTGCCAGCAGTTCCTCGGGCGGGGCGAAGACCTACGAGCAGTACTTC.